This T cell receptor (beta chain) derives from a study of T cells after yellow fever vaccination. Study-wide findings and caveats: From the bulk population, abundant clonotypes could contaminate and appear within FACS-sorted repertoires.

This clonotype was picked up many times. Per germline, CDR1 LGHNA and CDR2 YSLEER. V shed 0 bases and J shed 6 bases, with 13 bases lying between them. The CDR3 has 15 amino acids. TCRdb reanalysed the 5' RACE reads using MiXCR and keeps one entry per CDR3 protein. The sample has some 100,000 distinct CDR3 sequences, about 8.8% seen once. This clonotype was obtained from a man younger than 35 who received the YFV17D yellow fever vaccine. This specimen was CD8+ T cells not binding an NS4B(214-222) dextramer, sorted from PBMCs, taken around 15 days after the first yellow fever vaccination. V gene TRBV4-3 combines with J gene TRBJ2-3, with D maybe TRBD2 (5 bases). CDR3 coding DNA: TGCGCCAGCAGCCAAGACGAGAGGGCCGGGGATACGCAGTATTTT. It translates to CASSQDERAGDTQYF.